This record concerns one TCR beta chain sequence. It lacks a known antigen. Base-call qualities are not available, and no considerably larger clone is one nucleotide away. This specimen's time point label, per the study, means: baseline before first vaccination. Vaccinee samples came from UK trials COV001 and COV002, including a single-blind randomized controlled phase 2/3 trial of AZD1222 (ChAdOx1 nCoV-19) in healthy adults. For TCRbeta chain sequencing, PBMC samples were collected from trial participants at day 0 and at day 28 after the second dose. The CDR3 regions of human TCRbeta chains were analyzed by immunosequencing. On the study's bioinformatics: TCRs in the repertoires were matched against a reference library of SARS-CoV-2-specific TCRs that had been generated with the MIRA antigen-specificity platform. Breadth was defined as the fraction of unique TCRs that were SARS-CoV-2-associated, and depth was defined as the fraction of total T cells that were SARS-CoV-2-associated. Using the MIRA data, each spike-specific TCR was assigned both to the spike region to which the TCR was reactive and to a CD4 or CD8 class. Log10-transformed breadth and depth values were compared by one-way ANOVA with Sidak's multiple comparisons tests. TCRdb's version of the immuneACCESS table is confined to in-frame rearrangements and falls short of the full clone set. An unresolved V gene accounts for under half of the shortfall where checked; the remainder is of unknown origin. That table is the source of V, J and clone size, and D and trimming were worked out from the DNA. This sample lists some 130,000 clones; roughly 93% were detected once. Approximately 3.3% of the sample comes from the top ten.

This entry comes from a study of T cell responses to AZD1222 COVID-19 vaccine (dated by TCRdb to the early 2020s). Turning to the overall study: AZD1222 recipients given second doses at about 4 weeks or at about 12 weeks were pooled, since spike-specific TCR depth and breadth were not found to differ between the two schedules. A total of 233 trial participants underwent TCR sequencing, of whom around 200 received two doses of AZD1222 and about 26 received two doses of the MenACWY control vaccine. Trial participants were enrolled by age into subgroups of 18-55, 56-69 and 70-plus years, and roughly 150, 30 and 60 TCR-sequenced participants, respectively, were included in these subgroups.

The investigation overall reported the following: Participants were mostly white British and included more females than males, and it was suggested by the authors that clonal diversity may have been underestimated. After two AZD1222 doses, spike-specific TCR breadth and depth were significantly higher than at day 0 and than in MenACWY recipients. No day 14 peak-response samples were available, so repertoires were characterized only after the peak T cell response. Reportedly, close to half of the unique spike-specific TCRs recognized epitopes lying outside the regions that are mutated in the B.1.351 and B.1.1.7 variants. Conclusions about previously exposed vaccinees were limited because only a handful of AZD1222 recipients were SARS-CoV-2 seropositive at baseline. The 56-69-year group was small, and its depth increase did not reach significance, likely because of low power. The vaccine-associated CD4 TCRs covered the entire spike protein, and the dominant responses fell in regions 160-218 and 743-854.

This TCR was sampled from an adult in good health. Sequenced material: peripheral blood, taken on day 0 of AZD1222 vaccination.

The CDR3 sequence is CASRLRGDGQPQHF. Read as DNA, the sequence is TGTGCCAGTAGGCTCAGGGGGGACGGGCAGCCCCAGCATTTT. The chain is made from TRBV19 and TRBJ1-5; 7 central nucleotides agree with TRBD1. At the junction V is shortened by 6 bases and J by 7 bases; bases outside the gene matches: 9. CDR1 and CDR2 were assigned from the germline V gene (reference sequence) as LNHDA and SQIVND. Spanning cysteine to phenylalanine, the CDR3 consists of 14 amino acids. The kept DNA is CDR3 alone, 42 bases in frame from the first base.